A single sample is the source of the 32 T cell receptor beta chains below, sequenced in a study of cytomegalovirus exposure and HLA in healthy donors. It was with 60 Vbeta and 13 Jbeta primers that the PCR ran. Data came from immunoSEQ multiplex PCR; TCRdb stores just in-frame clones and leaves some out. Altogether 200,000 or so clones are present, approximately 80% being singletons, with the ten largest covering under 3%. Sequenced: PBMCs. The receptors were gathered from a woman in her twenties or thirties in good health and CMV-seronegative.

The J gene is TRBJ1-3, the V gene TRBV18; D may be TRBD1 (6 bases). Trimming pared 1 base from V and 1 base from J, leaving 14 bases between. Germline values: CDR1 KGHSH, CDR2 LQKENI. The CDR3 loop spans 17 amino acids. CDR3 nucleotides: TGTGCCAGCTCACCACGGATGGGGGGGCTGTCTGGAAACACCATATATTTT. It codes for CASSPRMGGLSGNTIYF.

This clone was seen only a few times. V usage is TRBV5-1 and J usage is TRBJ2-7, with 11 bases identical to TRBD2. V trimming: 4 bases; J trimming: 2 bases; junction bases outside the gene matches: 5. Germline V CDR1 and CDR2: SGHRS, YFSETQ. This CDR3 is built from 15 residues. The CDR3 spells CASSQLAGETYEQYF. CDR3 bases: TGCGCCAGCAGCCAACTAGCGGGAGAAACCTACGAGCAGTACTTC.

This clone has a single count. This chain connects TRBV5-8 to TRBJ2-5; D unresolved. CDR3 size: 18 residues. V dropped 0 bases and J dropped 3 bases, with 21 bases sitting between them. From germline, CDR1 is SGHTS and CDR2 YDEGEE. The DNA of the CDR3 is TGTGCCAGCAGCTTGGGGTGGCGGTCTCTACCCCAAAAAGAGACCCAGTACTTC. Its protein is CASSLGWRSLPQKETQYF.

J is TRBJ1-5 and V is TRBV28, with D uncertain. The V end lost 3 bases, the J end lost 5 bases, and 11 bases lay between the germline ends. The CDR3 covers 14 residues. Germline-derived CDR1 and CDR2 are MDHEN and SYDVKM. The CDR3, as DNA: TGTGCCAGCAGTTTTGTGTCCCTCGATCAGCCCCAGCATTTT. Translation: CASSFVSLDQPQHF.

The chain employs TRBV2 and TRBJ2-7; the match to TRBD2 covers 10 bases. Germline CDR1 is SNHLY and CDR2 is FYNNEI. The V and J ends lost 2 bases and 6 bases, in that order; junction bases with no gene match: 4. This CDR3 is built from 14 residues. The chain's CDR3 is CASSETSGKGEQYF. The CDR3 DNA reads as TGTGCCAGCAGTGAAACTAGCGGGAAGGGCGAGCAGTACTTC.

This clone has just a few counts. The chain carries TRBV6-5 and TRBJ2-1; D gene unclear. The ends were cut back, 1 base at V and 7 bases at J, with 14 bases in the middle. The CDR3 runs 15 residues. Germline CDR1 is MNHEY and CDR2 is SVGAGI. This CDR3 is CASSYLSRLRNEQFF. DNA of the CDR3: TGTGCCAGCAGTTACTTAAGCAGACTTCGAAATGAGCAGTTCTTC.

J is TRBJ2-7 and V is TRBV5-4, with 7 bases aligning to TRBD1. The trim removed 4 bases at V and 6 bases at J, leaving 10 bases unmatched. This CDR3 has 14 residues. CDR1 is SGHNT and CDR2 is YYREEE in the germline V gene (reference sequence). Here the CDR3 reads CASSQDRWASEQYF. The CDR3 bases are TGTGCCAGCAGCCAGGACAGGTGGGCCTCCGAGCAGTACTTC.

This clone showed up just once. This chain connects TRBV19 to TRBJ1-1, with D possibly being TRBD1 (5 bases). CDR1 is LNHDA and CDR2 is SQIVND in the germline V gene (reference sequence). The CDR3 consists of 15 residues. V shed 7 bases and J shed 0 bases, with 15 bases lying between them. CDR3 amino acids: CASTPLNRLNTEAFF. The DNA of the CDR3 is TGTGCCAGTACCCCGTTAAACAGGTTGAACACTGAAGCTTTCTTT. The variable domain in full, with the rest retrieved from reference TRBV19 and TRBJ1-1, is DGGITQSPKYLFRKEGQNVTLSCEQNLNHDAMYWYRQDPGQGLRLIYYSQIVNDFQKGDIAEGYSVSREKKESFPLTVTSAQKNPTAFYLCASTPLNRLNTEAFFGQGTRLTVV.

V usage is TRBV6-4 and J usage is TRBJ2-1; no reliable D call. The CDR3 has 13 residues. V lost 3 bases, J lost 7 bases, and 10 bases lay in between. Germline V gives CDR1 MRHNA, CDR2 SNTAGT. CDR3 DNA sequence: TGTGCCAGCAGTGATGGTGGAGTTAATGAGCAGTTCTTC. Protein sequence: CASSDGGVNEQFF.

This chain links TRBV5-4 with TRBJ2-5; a possible D gene is TRBD2 (6 bases). Germline V CDR1 and CDR2: SGHNT, YYREEE (reference sequence). This CDR3 has 17 amino acids. Trimming pared 4 bases from V and 2 bases from J, leaving 21 bases between. The CDR3: CASSRSMEGGAQETQYF. The CDR3 DNA sequence: TGTGCCAGCAGCCGTTCCATGGAGGGAGGAGCACAAGAGACCCAGTACTTC.

The V and J genes are TRBV5-1 and TRBJ1-1; D perhaps matches TRBD1 (6 bases). Germline V CDR1 and CDR2: SGHRS, YFSETQ. Trimming left V 0 bases short and J 4 bases short, with 13 bases between. The CDR3 spans 15 residues. The CDR3 region has the DNA TGCGCCAGCAGCTTGGCACAGGGTCGGGGCACTGAAGCTTTCTTT. Translating gives CASSLAQGRGTEAFF.

This chain uses TRBV6-4 with TRBJ1-2; D perhaps matches TRBD1 (6 bases). The CDR3 loop spans 14 amino acids. Trimming cost V 0 bases and J 9 bases, with 14 bases left between them. Looked up from germline, CDR1 is MRHNA and CDR2 is SNTAGT. This CDR3 is CASSDSYLTGSYTF. In nucleotides, the CDR3 is TGTGCCAGCAGTGACTCTTACCTCACAGGGAGCTACACCTTC.

This clone was picked up one time. The chain employs TRBV5-1 and TRBJ2-7; 7 nucleotides align to TRBD2. The CDR3 sequence is 16 residues long. CDR1 is SGHRS and CDR2 is YFSETQ in the germline V gene. The V gene end was trimmed by 3 bases and the J gene end by 6 bases; junction bases not matched to a gene: 15. CDR3 residues: CASSWNRLAALGEQYF. The CDR3 DNA reads TGCGCCAGCAGCTGGAACCGACTAGCCGCCCTTGGCGAGCAGTACTTC.

This rearrangement joins TRBV5-4 to TRBJ2-7, with TRBD1 matching 8 bases. The CDR3 contains 15 residues. CDR1 and CDR2 from the germline V gene are SGHNT and YYREEE (reference sequence). The V and J ends lost 4 bases and 3 bases, in that order; junction bases with no gene match: 9. CDR3 in amino acids: CASSPQGQVDYEQYF. The CDR3 region has the DNA TGTGCCAGCAGCCCACAGGGACAGGTGGACTACGAGCAGTACTTC.

This clone was seen once. This chain links TRBV27 with TRBJ2-7; the match to TRBD1 covers 7 bases. CDR1 and CDR2 (germline): MNHEY, SMNVEV (reference sequence). The V gene end was trimmed by 4 bases and the J gene end by 4 bases; junction bases not matched to a gene: 4. The CDR3 has 13 residues. DNA for the CDR3: TGTGCCAGCAGTTCGATACAGGGGTACGAGCAGTACTTC. Translation gives CASSSIQGYEQYF.

This clone appeared once. The chain uses TRBV5-1 and TRBJ1-6; TRBD1 is a possible D gene (6 bases). The CDR3 covers 15 residues. Trimming removed 2 bases from V and 4 bases from J, with 10 bases in between. CDR1 and CDR2 from the germline V gene are SGHRS and YFSETQ. The CDR3 here is CASSFDRPYNSPLHF. DNA for the CDR3: TGCGCCAGCAGCTTCGACAGGCCGTATAATTCACCCCTCCACTTT.

The gene calls are TRBV5-1 and TRBJ2-1; 8 bases fit TRBD1. The CDR3 is 15 amino acids. CDR1 is SGHRS and CDR2 is YFSETQ in the germline V gene. V trimming: 6 bases; J trimming: 3 bases; junction bases outside the gene matches: 8. CDR3: CASTSTGGSYNEQFF. CDR3 DNA: TGCGCCAGCACCTCCACAGGGGGGAGCTACAATGAGCAGTTCTTC.

V gene TRBV19 combines with J gene TRBJ1-2, with D possibly TRBD1 on 5 matching bases. Per germline, CDR1 LNHDA and CDR2 SQIVND (reference sequence). The CDR3 totals 14 residues. The germline V and J ends were trimmed by 3 bases and 4 bases, with 12 bases remaining between them. CDR3 protein: CASSIKGRLYGYTF. DNA for the CDR3: TGTGCCAGTAGTATTAAGGGGCGACTCTATGGCTACACCTTC.

This clone was counted a few times. The rearrangement uses TRBV29-1 and TRBJ2-7, with D perhaps TRBD1 (6 bases). Germline V gene lookup returns CDR1 SQVTM and CDR2 ANQGSEA. V gave up 0 bases and J gave up 2 bases, with 17 bases separating them. The CDR3 totals 16 residues. In DNA, the CDR3 is TGCAGCGTTGAAGAGTCCGACGGGGACAAAGCCTACGAGCAGTACTTC. Residues: CSVEESDGDKAYEQYF.

This rearrangement joins TRBV10-1 to TRBJ2-7, with 8 bases lining up with TRBD2. CDR3 length: 16 amino acids. Germline CDR1 is WNHNN and CDR2 is SYGVQD (reference sequence). The V segment lost 5 bases and the J segment 0 bases; nucleotides outside the gene matches: 9. Here the CDR3 reads CASSPWGSGGSYEQYF. In DNA, the CDR3 is TGCGCCAGCAGTCCCTGGGGGAGCGGGGGCTCCTACGAGCAGTACTTC.

This clone is a singleton in its sample. The chain joins TRBV4-2 to TRBJ2-3, with D possibly matching TRBD2 (5 bases). CDR1 LGHNA and CDR2 YNFKEQ come from the germline V gene. With 0 bases removed from V and 1 base from J, the gap between germline ends came to 14 bases. This CDR3 is built from 17 residues. The CDR3 sequence is CASSQDLSGIGTDTQYF. CDR3 nucleotide sequence: TGTGCCAGCAGCCAAGATTTGTCGGGGATTGGCACAGATACGCAGTATTTT.

The chain carries TRBV6-6 and TRBJ2-2, with TRBD1 as a possible D gene (5 bases). Deletions cut 6 bases from V and 6 bases from J, with 8 bases between. Germline loops: CDR1 MNHNY, CDR2 SVGAGI (reference sequence). The CDR3 runs to 12 residues. Here the CDR3 DNA reads TGTGCCAGCAGCCCAGGGCCCGGGGAGCTGTTTTTT. It translates to CASSPGPGELFF.

This chain joins TRBV2 and TRBJ2-7, with 7 bases lining up with TRBD2. In germline, CDR1 is SNHLY, CDR2 FYNNEI. Germline trimming cut 7 bases from V and 7 bases from J; bases unmatched to any gene: 13. CDR3 length: 14 residues. The DNA for the CDR3 is TGTGCCAGCACGTACCTAGCGGAGGCTCGGGAGCAGTACTTC. Translation gives CASTYLAEAREQYF.

The chain combines TRBV10-2 with TRBJ2-3, with 14 bases lining up with TRBD2. V shed 7 bases and J 3 bases; nucleotides not matched to a gene: 6. Germline CDR1 is WSHSY and CDR2 is SAAADI. The CDR3 length is 16 residues. The CDR3 sequence: CASIPTSGGVTDTQYF. For the CDR3, the DNA is TGCGCCAGCATTCCGACTAGCGGGGGGGTGACAGATACGCAGTATTTT.

The rearrangement links TRBV18 to TRBJ2-1; D not resolved. Trimming took off 2 bases at V and 4 bases at J, with 12 bases between the two ends. The germline V gene encodes CDR1 KGHSH and CDR2 LQKENI. The CDR3 is 15 residues long. CDR3 protein: CASSPAGGDYNEQFF. In nucleotides, the CDR3 is TGTGCCAGCTCACCAGCTGGCGGAGATTACAATGAGCAGTTCTTC.

This rearrangement joins TRBV19 to TRBJ2-1, with D unclear. Between the trimmed V and J ends, which lost 3 bases and 7 bases, there was a span of 7 bases. Germline loops: CDR1 LNHDA, CDR2 SQIVND (reference sequence). CDR3 size: 12 residues. CDR3 sequence: CASSITQNEQFF. The CDR3 bases are TGTGCCAGTAGTATCACACAGAATGAGCAGTTCTTC. Drawing the rest from reference TRBV19 and TRBJ2-1, the complete variable domain is DGGITQSPKYLFRKEGQNVTLSCEQNLNHDAMYWYRQDPGQGLRLIYYSQIVNDFQKGDIAEGYSVSREKKESFPLTVTSAQKNPTAFYLCASSITQNEQFFGPGTRLTVL.

The genes are TRBV2 and TRBJ1-1; a possible D gene is TRBD1 (6 bases). The V end lost 6 bases, the J end lost 1 base, and 21 bases lay between the germline ends. CDR3 size: 17 residues. From germline, CDR1 is SNHLY and CDR2 FYNNEI. CDR3 sequence reads: CASSFPTGGPENTEAFF. The CDR3 DNA follows: TGTGCCAGCAGCTTCCCAACGGGGGGCCCGGAGAACACTGAAGCTTTCTTT.

This clone was detected only a few times. The chain is built from TRBV28 and TRBJ1-2; D ambiguous. Per germline, CDR1 MDHEN and CDR2 SYDVKM. This CDR3 has 12 amino acids. V gave up 2 bases and J gave up 2 bases, with 3 bases separating them. Here the CDR3 reads CASSLQNYGYTF. The CDR3 bases are TGTGCCAGCAGTTTACAAAACTATGGCTACACCTTC.

This clone appeared once. The rearrangement joins TRBV27 to TRBJ1-1; 10 bases fit TRBD1. V lost 5 bases to trimming and J lost 1 base; unmatched junction nucleotides: 1. This CDR3 contains 14 residues. The germline V gene encodes CDR1 MNHEY and CDR2 SMNVEV (reference sequence). The CDR3 DNA reads TGTGCCAGCAGTGGGACAGGGGAGAACACTGAAGCTTTCTTT. Protein sequence: CASSGTGENTEAFF.

The CDR3 here is CASSLGLAASNIQYF. The CDR3 DNA reads TGTGCCAGCAGCTTGGGACTAGCGGCCTCAAACATTCAGTACTTC. The chain employs TRBV5-8 and TRBJ2-4; 9 nucleotides line up with TRBD2. The ends lost 0 bases at V and 6 bases at J; junction bases unmatched: 4. The CDR3 totals 15 residues. The V gene's germline CDR1 is SGHTS and CDR2 YDEGEE.

The rearrangement links TRBV13 to TRBJ2-7, with TRBD2 matching 12 bases. The CDR3 has 14 amino acids. With 5 bases clipped from V and 3 bases from J, the junction kept 2 bases outside the gene matches. Looked up from germline, CDR1 is PRHDT and CDR2 is FYEKMQ (reference sequence). CDR3 sequence (DNA): TGTGCCAGCAGCCCGGGACTAGCGGGCTACGAGCAGTACTTC. The encoded protein is CASSPGLAGYEQYF.

This sequence joins TRBV18 and TRBJ2-7; 9 bases fit TRBD1. The CDR3 consists of 17 residues. From germline, CDR1 is KGHSH and CDR2 LQKENI. V trimming: 4 bases; J trimming: 4 bases; junction bases outside the gene matches: 14. CDR3 in amino acids: CASSLAIPGQGSYEQYF. DNA for the CDR3: TGTGCCAGCTCACTCGCCATTCCGGGACAGGGTTCTTACGAGCAGTACTTC.